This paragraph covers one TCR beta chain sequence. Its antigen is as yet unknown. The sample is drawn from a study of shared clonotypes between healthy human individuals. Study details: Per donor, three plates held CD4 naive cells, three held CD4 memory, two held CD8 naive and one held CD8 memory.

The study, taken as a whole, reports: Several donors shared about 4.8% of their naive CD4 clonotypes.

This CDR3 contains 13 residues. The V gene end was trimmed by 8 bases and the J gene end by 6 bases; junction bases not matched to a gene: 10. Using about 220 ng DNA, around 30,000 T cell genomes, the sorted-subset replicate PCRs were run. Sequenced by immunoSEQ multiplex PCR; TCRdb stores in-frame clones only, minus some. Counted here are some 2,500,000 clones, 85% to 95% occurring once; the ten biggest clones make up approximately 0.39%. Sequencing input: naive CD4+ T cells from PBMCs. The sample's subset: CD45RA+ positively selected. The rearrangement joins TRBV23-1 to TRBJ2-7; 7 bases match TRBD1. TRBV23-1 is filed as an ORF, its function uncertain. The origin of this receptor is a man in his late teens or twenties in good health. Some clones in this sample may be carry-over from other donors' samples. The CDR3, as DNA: TGCGCCAGCGTTTCACAGGGGTCCCGCGAGCAGTACTTC. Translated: CASVSQGSREQYF.